This record concerns one T cell receptor (beta chain) sequence. This entry comes from a study of T cell changes during pregnancy in multiple sclerosis. Trimming took 6 bases from V and 7 from J, leaving 9 bases between them. The CDR3 runs to 10 residues. Germline V gene data show CDR1 as SQVTM and CDR2 as ANQGSEA. Generated by immunoSEQ multiplex PCR, the TCRdb table keeps only in-frame clones and is missing some. The table shows 70,000 to 80,000 clones, with around 85% occurring only once. The chain carries TRBV29-1 and TRBJ1-1; tentative D call: TRBD1 (6 bases). This material consisted of peripheral blood, taken before pregnancy. The receptor comes from a female donor with multiple sclerosis, enrolled in a pregnancy study. CDR3 residues: CSVEQGEAFF. CDR3 DNA: TGCAGCGTCGAACAGGGTGAAGCTTTCTTT.